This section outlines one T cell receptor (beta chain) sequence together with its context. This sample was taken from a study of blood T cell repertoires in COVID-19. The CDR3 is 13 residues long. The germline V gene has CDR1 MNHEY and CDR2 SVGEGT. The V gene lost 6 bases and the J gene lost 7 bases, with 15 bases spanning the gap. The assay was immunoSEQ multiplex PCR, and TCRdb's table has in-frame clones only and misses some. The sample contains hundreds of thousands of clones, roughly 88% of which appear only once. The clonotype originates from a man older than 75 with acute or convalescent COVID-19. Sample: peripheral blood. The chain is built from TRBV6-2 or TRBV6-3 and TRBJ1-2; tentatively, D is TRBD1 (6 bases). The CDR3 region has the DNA TGTGCCAGCAGCCACAGGGCCTCGGGTGGCTACACCTTC. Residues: CASSHRASGGYTF.